The T cell receptor (beta chain) under discussion was sequenced for a study of beta chain features in type 1 diabetes (dated by TCRdb to the late 2010s). Context from the whole study: Patients and healthy donors did not differ in mean age, gender distribution, total cell number or subset yield. Regulatory and stem cell-like memory subsets were obtained from only 8 patients and about 8 healthy donors, while naive and central memory subsets were obtained from all 30 or so donors. The study compared the TCRB repertoires of sorted circulating CD4+ T cell subsets in recently diagnosed type 1 diabetes patients with those in matched healthy donors. A total of some 110 million sorted cells were examined across all samples, and the number of cells per subset was strongly correlated with RNA yield. Study-wide conclusions, independent of this receptor: Only small numbers of individuals were included in the HLA sub-analyses, which left unresolved whether HLA type had any influence on TCRB rearrangement. Type 1 diabetes patients showed a moderate but significant shortening of TCRB CDR3 length in all four CD4+ subsets. Patients with type 1 diabetes made fewer insertions and deleted more nucleotides at VDJ recombination sites, implying thymic rearrangement abnormalities. Because cDNA was sequenced instead of genomic DNA, highly expressing activated cells could be over-represented, though the groups showed no difference in activation or CD3 levels. PCR may preferentially amplify shorter templates, but because patient and control samples were amplified and corrected together, any resulting skew would affect both groups equally. The naive, central memory and regulatory TCRB repertoires appeared to resemble one another more closely among patients than among healthy donors.

The CDR3 runs 14 amino acids, cysteine and phenylalanine included. Only the CDR3 region is kept as DNA, spanning 42 bases read in frame from base 1. The germline V gene (reference sequence) yields SGHKS for CDR1 and YYEKEE for CDR2. A distance of 11 bases separates the germline ends of V and J, which lose 1 base and 4 bases respectively. Each donor gave one peripheral blood draw, averaging approximately 0.12 L, which was collected into heparinised tubes. A BD FACSAria II and a panel including CD45RO, CCR7, CD25, CD127, CD95 and CD27 were used to sort naive, central memory, regulatory and stem cell-like memory CD4+ T cells. A purity above 95% was achieved for all sorted populations. PBMCs were isolated immediately by Lymphoprep density gradient centrifugation and stained directly without culture. So that batch effects would be minimized, each experiment stained and sorted samples in pairs, pairing one healthy donor with one patient.

All of the isolated RNA was reverse transcribed with the High Capacity cDNA Reverse Transcription Kit, so expressed TCRB transcripts were sequenced. Deep immunoSEQ sequencing was performed on naive, central memory and regulatory T cell samples, with an average of around 3.5 million total reads per sample. Sorted cells were lysed in RLT buffer and RNA was extracted with DNase-treated RNeasy Micro or Mini kits, depending on cell number. Each cell subset was processed separately to prevent cross-contamination, with patient and healthy donor samples processed together. TCRB sequences were amplified from cDNA with the immunoSEQ multiplex PCR, producing 87-bp fragments spanning the CDR3 region. Sequencing of the amplicons was done on the Illumina HiSeq platform. In the paper's pipeline: PCR bias was corrected computationally using synthetic template baselines, and reads within Hamming distance 2 were collapsed, with unmergeable singletons discarded. Reads were aligned against IMGT so that V, D and J genes, CDR3 length and insertions or deletions at six rearrangement sites could be assigned. Within each subset, clonotype counts were normalized to the number of sorted cells before true diversity and Gini coefficients were calculated with the tcR R package. The overlap coefficient, calculated on TCRB nucleotide sequences, was used to quantify repertoire sharing. TCRdb provides this immuneACCESS table in a form limited to in-frame rearrangements. Some clones are lacking; in checked studies, under half of them reflect an unresolved V gene, and why the rest are absent is not known. That table supplies the V and J calls and clone size; D and trimming were determined from the DNA. For this sample the table gives tens of thousands of clones, of which nearly 50% were detected only once. 0.7% of the sample belongs to the ten largest clones.

As regards this clone: What this receptor recognizes is not known. No qualities accompany the bases; no much larger clone lies one base away.

The receptor comes from a man aged 30 to 39 with type 1 diabetes. Source material: central memory CD4+ T cells from blood. The receptor chain draws on TRBV5-5 and TRBJ1-2; a tentative D match to TRBD1 spans 6 bases. The CDR3 reads CASSLSQGTYGYTF. The DNA sequence is as follows: TGTGCCAGCAGCTTGTCACAGGGAACCTATGGCTACACCTTC.